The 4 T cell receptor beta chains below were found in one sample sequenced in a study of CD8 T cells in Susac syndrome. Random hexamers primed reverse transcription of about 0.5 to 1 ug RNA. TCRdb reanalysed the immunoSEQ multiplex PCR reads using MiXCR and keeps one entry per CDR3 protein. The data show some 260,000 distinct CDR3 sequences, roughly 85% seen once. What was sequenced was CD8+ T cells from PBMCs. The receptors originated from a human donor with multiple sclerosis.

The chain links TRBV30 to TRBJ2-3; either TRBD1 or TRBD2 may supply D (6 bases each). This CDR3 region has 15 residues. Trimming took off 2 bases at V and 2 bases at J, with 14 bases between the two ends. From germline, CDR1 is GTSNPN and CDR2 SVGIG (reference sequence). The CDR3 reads CAWSPTGTYTDTQYF. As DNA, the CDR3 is TGTGCCTGGAGTCCCACAGGGACTTACACAGATACGCAGTATTTT.

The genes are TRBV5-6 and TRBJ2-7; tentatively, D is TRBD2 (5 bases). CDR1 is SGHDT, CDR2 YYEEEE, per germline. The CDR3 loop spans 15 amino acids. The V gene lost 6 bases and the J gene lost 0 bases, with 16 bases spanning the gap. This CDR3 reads CASTPGPGYSYEQYF. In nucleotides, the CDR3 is TGTGCCAGCACCCCTGGCCCGGGATACTCCTACGAGCAGTACTTC.

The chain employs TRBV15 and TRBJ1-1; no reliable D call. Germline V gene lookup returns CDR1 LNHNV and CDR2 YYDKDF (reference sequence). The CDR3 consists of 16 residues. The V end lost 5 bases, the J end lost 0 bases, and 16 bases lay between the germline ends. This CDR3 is CATSSRSSGLNTEAFF. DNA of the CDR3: TGTGCCACCAGCTCCCGTTCATCCGGGTTGAACACTGAAGCTTTCTTT.

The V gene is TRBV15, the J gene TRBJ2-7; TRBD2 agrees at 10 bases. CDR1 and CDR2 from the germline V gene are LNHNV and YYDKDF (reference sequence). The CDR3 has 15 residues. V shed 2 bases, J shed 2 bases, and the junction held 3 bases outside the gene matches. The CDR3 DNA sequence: TGTGCCACCAGCAGACAGCGGGAGGGTGCCTACGAGCAGTACTTC. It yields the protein CATSRQREGAYEQYF.